Listed below are T cell receptor beta chains from one sample, sequenced in a study of shared clonotypes between healthy human individuals. Generated by immunoSEQ multiplex PCR, the TCRdb table keeps only in-frame clones and is missing some. The sample has around 340,000 clones, less than 75% seen once. The specimen sequenced was memory CD4+ T cells sorted from blood. These receptors were taken from a man aged 25 to 45 in good health. Both conserved end residues are part of each CDR3. D genes are given only for firm matches. Where a row states a size, it is once, few, many or the class of an expanded clone; other rows omit it.

D: TRBD1; size: -; J: TRBJ2-7; V: TRBV18; CDR3: CASSLYGQGTYEQYF; DNA: TGTGCCAGCTCACTCTATGGACAGGGGACCTACGAGCAGTACTTC
D: TRBD2; size: once; J: TRBJ2-1; V: TRBV18; CDR3: CASSPSYTGTSGSSYNEQFF; DNA: TGTGCCAGCTCACCATCCTACACGGGGACTAGCGGGAGTTCCTACAATGAGCAGTTCTTC
D: -; size: -; J: TRBJ2-1; V: TRBV18; CDR3: CASSPELVNNEQFF; DNA: TGTGCCAGCTCACCAGAACTCGTGAACAATGAGCAGTTCTTC
D: -; size: few; J: TRBJ2-1; V: TRBV11-3; CDR3: CASSTRGGSEGNNYNEQFF; DNA: TGTGCCAGCAGCACAAGGGGGGGGTCCGAGGGAAATAACTACAATGAGCAGTTCTTC
D: TRBD1; size: few; J: TRBJ1-2; V: TRBV28; CDR3: CASHPPTGGNYGYTF; DNA: TGTGCCAGCCACCCCCCGACAGGGGGTAACTATGGCTACACCTTC
D: -; size: -; J: TRBJ1-1; V: TRBV6-1; CDR3: CASILQGDTEAFF; DNA: TGTGCCAGCATTCTACAGGGTGACACTGAAGCTTTCTTT
D: -; size: -; J: TRBJ1-1; V: TRBV14; CDR3: CASSQDFSEAFF; DNA: TGTGCCAGCAGCCAAGATTTCTCTGAAGCTTTCTTT
D: TRBD2; size: few; J: TRBJ2-5; V: TRBV2; CDR3: CASSDRGLAGVGAQYF; DNA: TGTGCCAGCAGTGACCGTGGACTAGCGGGAGTCGGGGCCCAGTACTTC
D: -; size: -; J: TRBJ1-4; V: TRBV2; CDR3: CASDPEPTNEKLFF; DNA: TGTGCCAGCGATCCAGAACCAACTAATGAAAAACTGTTTTTT
D: TRBD2; size: many; J: TRBJ2-2; V: TRBV5-1; CDR3: CASSGRASVDTGELFF; DNA: TGCGCCAGCAGCGGGAGGGCGAGTGTGGACACCGGGGAGCTGTTTTTT
D: -; size: -; J: TRBJ2-3; V: TRBV25-1; CDR3: CASSTRDTAAVGTQYF; DNA: TGTGCCAGCAGTACCCGGGACACCGCTGCTGTTGGTACGCAGTATTTT
D: -; size: -; J: TRBJ2-5; V: TRBV6-5; CDR3: CASSYRGRQETQYF; DNA: TGTGCCAGCAGTTACAGGGGAAGGCAAGAGACCCAGTACTTC
D: -; size: -; J: TRBJ2-3; V: TRBV5-5; CDR3: CASSLVLRERTDTQYF; DNA: TGTGCCAGCAGCTTAGTCCTCCGGGAGAGGACAGATACGCAGTATTTT
D: -; size: -; J: TRBJ1-2; V: TRBV18; CDR3: CASSPLLGENLYGYTF; DNA: TGTGCCAGCTCACCCCTTCTTGGGGAAAACCTCTATGGCTACACCTTC
D: -; size: -; J: TRBJ1-1; V: TRBV6-5; CDR3: CASSRHMNTEAFF; DNA: TGTGCCAGCAGCAGACATATGAACACTGAAGCTTTCTTT
D: TRBD2; size: -; J: TRBJ2-7; V: TRBV7-9; CDR3: CASSLARTRIGEQYF; DNA: TGTGCCAGCAGCTTAGCGAGGACTAGGATAGGCGAGCAGTACTTC
D: -; size: -; J: TRBJ1-1; V: TRBV5-1; CDR3: CASSSAGNTEAFF; DNA: TGCGCCAGCAGCTCGGCAGGAAACACTGAAGCTTTCTTT
D: -; size: few; J: TRBJ2-5; V: TRBV10-3; CDR3: CAISFKETQYF; DNA: TGTGCCATCAGTTTTAAGGAGACCCAGTACTTC
D: -; size: -; J: TRBJ1-2; V: TRBV18; CDR3: CASSPGRQARNYGYTF; DNA: TGTGCCAGCTCTCCGGGACGTCAAGCCCGAAACTATGGCTACACCTTC
D: TRBD1; size: -; J: TRBJ1-2; V: TRBV6-6; CDR3: CASSRDRRAYGYTF; DNA: TGTGCCAGCAGTAGGGACAGGCGGGCCTATGGCTACACCTTC
D: TRBD1; size: few; J: TRBJ2-3; V: TRBV7-6; CDR3: CASSQDRALQSTQYF; DNA: TGTGCCAGCAGCCAAGACAGGGCTCTTCAATCTACGCAGTATTTT
D: -; size: -; J: TRBJ2-5; V: TRBV14; CDR3: CASSLRQVQETQYF; DNA: TGTGCCAGCAGCCTAAGACAGGTACAAGAGACCCAGTACTTC
D: TRBD2; size: -; J: TRBJ2-1; V: TRBV2; CDR3: CASNADRTSGGWQFF; DNA: TGTGCCAGCAACGCCGACAGGACTAGCGGGGGGTGGCAGTTCTTC
D: -; size: -; J: TRBJ2-7; V: TRBV9; CDR3: CASSVGGSAMHEQYF; DNA: TGTGCCAGCAGCGTAGGAGGGAGCGCTATGCACGAGCAGTACTTC
D: -; size: few; J: TRBJ1-2; V: TRBV27; CDR3: CASRDGNRIGGYTF; DNA: TGTGCCAGCAGGGACGGGAATAGGATTGGTGGCTACACCTTC
D: -; size: -; J: TRBJ1-2; V: TRBV19; CDR3: CASTDSSDYGYTF; DNA: TGTGCCAGTACCGACAGCAGTGATTATGGCTACACCTTC
D: -; size: -; J: TRBJ2-7; V: TRBV11-3; CDR3: CASSPLLSSYEQYF; DNA: TGTGCCAGCAGCCCCCTACTCAGCTCCTACGAGCAGTACTTC
D: TRBD2; size: -; J: TRBJ2-5; V: TRBV5-4; CDR3: CASSPGLAGKGRQTQYF; DNA: TGTGCCAGCAGCCCCGGACTAGCGGGAAAGGGGCGGCAGACCCAGTACTTC
D: TRBD1; size: -; J: TRBJ2-6; V: TRBV15; CDR3: CATSRDQFRGQGHSGANVLTF; DNA: TGTGCCACCAGCAGAGATCAGTTCAGGGGACAGGGCCACTCTGGGGCCAACGTCCTGACTTTC
D: TRBD2; size: -; J: TRBJ2-3; V: TRBV7-7; CDR3: CASSLGGAGVVDTQYF; DNA: TGTGCTAGCAGCCTCGGTGGCGCGGGAGTAGTAGATACGCAGTATTTT
D: -; size: few; J: TRBJ2-3; V: TRBV5-1; CDR3: CASSRTGDTQYF; DNA: TGCGCCAGCAGCCGGACGGGAGATACGCAGTATTTT
D: TRBD2; size: -; J: TRBJ2-7; V: TRBV10-3; CDR3: CAIRPAGGPYEQYF; DNA: TGTGCCATCAGGCCAGCGGGAGGGCCCTACGAGCAGTACTTC
D: -; size: -; J: TRBJ2-3; V: TRBV11-2; CDR3: CASKGFLITDTQYF; DNA: TGTGCCAGCAAGGGTTTTCTAATCACAGATACGCAGTATTTT
D: TRBD1; size: -; J: TRBJ1-1; V: TRBV29-1; CDR3: CSVEGQGMIMNTEAFF; DNA: TGCAGCGTTGAGGGACAGGGAATGATTATGAACACTGAAGCTTTCTTT
D: -; size: once; J: TRBJ2-1; V: TRBV11-2; CDR3: CASSLGGFLYNEQFF; DNA: TGTGCCAGCAGCTTAGGCGGTTTCCTTTACAATGAGCAGTTCTTC
D: TRBD1; size: -; J: TRBJ1-4; V: TRBV9; CDR3: CASSVTGTGYEKLFF; DNA: TGTGCCAGCAGCGTTACCGGGACAGGCTATGAAAAACTGTTTTTT
D: -; size: -; J: TRBJ1-2; V: TRBV6-1; CDR3: CASSDLVGNYGYTF; DNA: TGTGCCAGCAGTGATTTGGTTGGCAACTATGGCTACACCTTC
D: -; size: few; J: TRBJ2-4; V: TRBV30; CDR3: CAWSTSGGTLAKNIQYF; DNA: TGTGCCTGGAGTACTTCAGGGGGGACACTAGCCAAAAACATTCAGTACTTC
D: -; size: few; J: TRBJ1-1; V: TRBV15; CDR3: CATSRDPTAEAFF; DNA: TGTGCCACCAGCAGAGATCCGACGGCTGAAGCTTTCTTT
D: -; size: once; J: TRBJ2-2; V: TRBV19; CDR3: CASTPWGAGDHGELFF; DNA: TGTGCCAGTACCCCGTGGGGGGCGGGAGACCACGGGGAGCTGTTTTTT
D: -; size: -; J: TRBJ2-1; V: TRBV5-1; CDR3: CASSPGLAGHRVGYNEQFF; DNA: TGCGCCAGCAGCCCCGGGTTGGCGGGTCACAGGGTAGGTTACAATGAGCAGTTCTTC
D: -; size: -; J: TRBJ2-5; V: TRBV21-1; CDR3: CASSKGTSGTQTQYF; DNA: TGTGCCAGCAGCAAAGGGACTAGCGGGACGCAGACCCAGTACTTC
D: TRBD1; size: medium-sized; J: TRBJ1-2; V: TRBV25-1; CDR3: CASSSRTGNLGYGYTF; DNA: TGTGCCAGCAGCTCCCGGACAGGGAACTTAGGGTATGGCTACACCTTC
D: TRBD1; size: once; J: TRBJ2-5; V: TRBV19; CDR3: CASSQGVSYQETQYF; DNA: TGTGCCAGTAGTCAGGGGGTCTCGTACCAAGAGACCCAGTACTTC
D: -; size: -; J: TRBJ1-6; V: TRBV2; CDR3: CASSEGRGVPLHF; DNA: TGTGCCAGCAGTGAGGGCAGGGGAGTTCCCCTCCACTTT
D: -; size: few; J: TRBJ2-2; V: TRBV5-6; CDR3: CASSFLGPNTGELFF; DNA: TGTGCCAGCAGCTTCCTAGGACCTAACACCGGGGAGCTGTTTTTT
D: -; size: -; J: TRBJ2-1; V: TRBV4-1; CDR3: CASSQHWNEQFF; DNA: TGCGCCAGCAGCCAACACTGGAATGAGCAGTTCTTC
D: -; size: -; J: TRBJ2-5; V: TRBV5-5; CDR3: CASSLRLQETQYF; DNA: TGTGCCAGCAGCTTGCGACTCCAAGAGACCCAGTACTTC
D: TRBD1; size: -; J: TRBJ1-5; V: TRBV19; CDR3: CASSSQTGKGDQPQHF; DNA: TGTGCCAGTAGTTCTCAGACAGGGAAGGGTGATCAGCCCCAGCATTTT
D: -; size: -; J: TRBJ2-3; V: TRBV10-3; CDR3: CAISERNRGGTSRGTQYF; DNA: TGTGCCATCAGTGAGAGAAACCGAGGAGGCACCTCAAGGGGTACGCAGTATTTT
D: -; size: once; J: TRBJ2-7; V: TRBV28; CDR3: CASNRDGSRPSYEQYF; DNA: TGTGCCAGCAACAGGGACGGTTCCCGACCCTCCTACGAGCAGTACTTC
D: TRBD2; size: -; J: TRBJ2-1; V: TRBV2; CDR3: CASIRERGNNEQFF; DNA: TGTGCCAGCATCCGCGAGCGGGGTAACAATGAGCAGTTCTTC
D: -; size: -; J: TRBJ2-3; V: TRBV5-8; CDR3: CASSLGGDTDTQYF; DNA: TGTGCCAGCAGCTTGGGGGGGGACACAGATACGCAGTATTTT